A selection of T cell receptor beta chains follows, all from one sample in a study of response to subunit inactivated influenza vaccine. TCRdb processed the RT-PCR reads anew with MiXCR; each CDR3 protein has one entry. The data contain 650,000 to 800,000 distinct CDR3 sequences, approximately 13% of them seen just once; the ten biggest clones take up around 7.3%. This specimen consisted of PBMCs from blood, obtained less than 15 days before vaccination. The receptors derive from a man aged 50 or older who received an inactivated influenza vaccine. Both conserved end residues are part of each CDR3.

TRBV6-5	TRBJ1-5	CASSWVGVGQPQHF
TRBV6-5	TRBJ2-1	CASSYVRGAYNEQFF
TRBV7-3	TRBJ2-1	CASSLMGRAGINEQFF
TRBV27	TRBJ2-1	CASSFGTSGYNEQFF
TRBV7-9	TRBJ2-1	CASSLAGSESYNEQFF
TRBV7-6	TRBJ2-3	CASSLDPQTDTQYF
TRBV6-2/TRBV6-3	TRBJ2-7	CASSYRLAHPSYEQYF
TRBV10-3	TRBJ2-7	CAISAGTLYEQYF
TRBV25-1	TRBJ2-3	CASSERGVDPGDTQYF
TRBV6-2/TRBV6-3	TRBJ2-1	CASRDTGFNEQFF
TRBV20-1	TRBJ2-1	CSAREGLAGGLGQFF
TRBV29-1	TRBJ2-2	CSALPFGRNTGELFF
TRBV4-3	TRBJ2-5	CASSQDVPSGGGETQYF
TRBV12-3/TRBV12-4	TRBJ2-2	CASSFIGATGELFF
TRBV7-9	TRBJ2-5	CASSLASGKETQYF
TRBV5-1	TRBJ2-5	CASSLRLGPTEETQYF
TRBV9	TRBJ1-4	CASSVGVGVNEKLFF
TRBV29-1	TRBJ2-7	CSGGFGSRDQYF
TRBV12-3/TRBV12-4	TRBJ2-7	CASSRFRAYEQYF
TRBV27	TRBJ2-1	CASTSSVYEQFF
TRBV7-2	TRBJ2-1	CASSLEHPREQFF
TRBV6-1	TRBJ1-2	CASSPQGVSDYGYTF
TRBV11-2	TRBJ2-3	CASSQYPRAALTDTQYF
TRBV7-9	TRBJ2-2	CASSSLNTGELFF
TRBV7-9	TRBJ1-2	CASSEQGWYGYTF
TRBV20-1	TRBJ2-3	CSASSGTGTDTQYF
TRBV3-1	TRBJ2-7	CASSQAGGTLYEQYF
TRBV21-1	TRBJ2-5	CASSPGSWGPVQETQYF
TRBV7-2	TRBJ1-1	CASTANVNTEAFF
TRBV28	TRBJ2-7	CASSKSSSALTYEQYF
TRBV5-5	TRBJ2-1	CASSSSSGGRGEQFF
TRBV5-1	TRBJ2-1	CASRRGLGQREPSYNEQFF
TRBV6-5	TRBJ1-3	CASSSGLNSGNTIYF
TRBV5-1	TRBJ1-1	CASSWTGGSAEAFF
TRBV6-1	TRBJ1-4	CASARQPNEKLFF
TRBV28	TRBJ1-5	CASSPTPAFTGQPQHF
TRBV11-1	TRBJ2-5	CASSKSTGELQETQYF
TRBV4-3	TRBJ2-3	CASSQAAGGTSTDTQYF
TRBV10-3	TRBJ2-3	CAISVRAWNGRVSTDTQYF
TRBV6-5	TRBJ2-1	CASRQLAGEQFF
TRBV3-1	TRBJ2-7	CASSQDGPGEQYF
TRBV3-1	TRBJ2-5	CASSQRRDRGRETQYF
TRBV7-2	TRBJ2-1	CASSLTSGNIYNEQFF
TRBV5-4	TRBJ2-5	CASSQIDRDWRETQYF
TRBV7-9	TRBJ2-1	CASSLASGRRIYEQFF